This TCR beta chain stems from a study of T cells in Graves' hyperthyroidism and ophthalmopathy. Study details: Sampling of peripheral blood happened at initial diagnosis, prior to any treatment. Broader study findings: Most thyroid clonotypes expanded above 0.001 appeared in blood too.

The CDR3 spans 17 residues. Per germline, CDR1 SGHAT and CDR2 FQDESV (reference sequence). V lost 5 bases to trimming and J lost 0 bases; unmatched junction nucleotides: 6. Patients aged 18 to 65 had newly diagnosed hyperthyroidism of under 2 months' duration. From 10 ml of fresh peripheral blood, PBMCs were isolated. Concerning this clonotype itself: The antigen remains undetermined.

Authors of the study amplified TCR beta CDR3 regions from RNA transcripts. The TCR CDR3 was amplified in a first-round RT-PCR using the HTBI primer set. TCRdb reprocessed the multiplex PCR reads via MiXCR and lists one record per CDR3 protein. The sample has nearly 750,000 distinct CDR3 sequences; 35% are singletons. The sequence was collected from a woman between 40 and 55 years old with Graves' hyperthyroidism. Sequencing was carried out using blood. The rearrangement joins TRBV11-1 to TRBJ2-2; 10 bases align to TRBD1. The CDR3 region has the DNA TGTGCCAGCAGCCGAAGGGGACAGGGGACGAACACCGGGGAGCTGTTTTTT. Protein: CASSRRGQGTNTGELFF.